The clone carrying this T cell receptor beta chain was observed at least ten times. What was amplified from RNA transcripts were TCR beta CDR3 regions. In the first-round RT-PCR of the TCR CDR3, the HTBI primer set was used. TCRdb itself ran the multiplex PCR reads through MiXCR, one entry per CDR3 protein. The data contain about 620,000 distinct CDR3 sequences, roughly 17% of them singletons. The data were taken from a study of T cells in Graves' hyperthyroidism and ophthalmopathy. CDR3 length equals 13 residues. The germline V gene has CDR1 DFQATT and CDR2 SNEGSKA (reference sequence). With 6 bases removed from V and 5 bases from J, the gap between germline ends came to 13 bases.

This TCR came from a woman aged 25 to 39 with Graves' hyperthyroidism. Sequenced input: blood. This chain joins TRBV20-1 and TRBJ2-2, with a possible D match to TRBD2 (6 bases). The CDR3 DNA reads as TGCAGTGCCCACCGGAGGGGTACCGGGGAGCTGTTTTTT. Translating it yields CSAHRRGTGELFF.